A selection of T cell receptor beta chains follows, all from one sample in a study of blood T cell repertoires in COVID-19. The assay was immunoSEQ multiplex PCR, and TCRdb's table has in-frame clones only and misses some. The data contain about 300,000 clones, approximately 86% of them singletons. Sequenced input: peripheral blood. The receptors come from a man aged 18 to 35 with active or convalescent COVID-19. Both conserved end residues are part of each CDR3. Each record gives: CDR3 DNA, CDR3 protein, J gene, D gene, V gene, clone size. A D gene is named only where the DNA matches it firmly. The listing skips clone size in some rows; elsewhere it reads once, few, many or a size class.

TGTGCCAGCAGTCCCACAGCCTTAAATGGCTACACCTTC	CASSPTALNGYTF	TRBJ1-2	-	TRBV14	-
TGTGCCAGCAGCACCCAAGGACAGGGACCGGACGGCTACACCTTC	CASSTQGQGPDGYTF	TRBJ1-2	TRBD1	TRBV9	-
TGTGCCAGCAGCCCTCGCCTAGGGGCCGCGAACACTGAAGCTTTCTTT	CASSPRLGAANTEAFF	TRBJ1-1	-	TRBV2	-
TGTGCCAGCCGAACCGGGAATTCCGGGGAGCTGTTTTTT	CASRTGNSGELFF	TRBJ2-2	-	TRBV7-2	-
TGTGCCACCCAGGGGGACCTCAGCTCCTACAATGAGCAGTTCTTC	CATQGDLSSYNEQFF	TRBJ2-1	TRBD1	TRBV15	-
TGTGCCAGCAGACGACCGGGACAGGGGATCTCTGGCACAGATACGCAGTATTTT	CASRRPGQGISGTDTQYF	TRBJ2-3	TRBD1	TRBV27	once
TGTGCCAGCAGCAAATTTAGCAATCAGCCCCAGCATTTT	CASSKFSNQPQHF	TRBJ1-5	-	TRBV12-3/TRBV12-4	once
TGTGCCAGCAGCGTAGGGGGGCTCACCAATGAAAAACTGTTTTTT	CASSVGGLTNEKLFF	TRBJ1-4	-	TRBV9	once
TGTGCCAGCTCACCAGACAGTTACACAGATACGCAGTATTTT	CASSPDSYTDTQYF	TRBJ2-3	-	TRBV18	-
TGTGCCAGTTTCGAGGATACGCAGTATTTT	CASFEDTQYF	TRBJ2-3	-	TRBV2	-
TGTGCCAGCACCCCCATGGTAAGCGGTGAATTTTTGCACACTGAAGCTTTCTTT	CASTPMVSGEFLHTEAFF	TRBJ1-1	-	TRBV11-2	few
TGCGCCAGCAGCCCGGGACAGGGATTTGGAGGCTACACCTTC	CASSPGQGFGGYTF	TRBJ1-2	TRBD1	TRBV10-1	-
TGCGCCAGCAGCCAACATCCCCCGGGACAGGTAGATTCACCCCTCCACTTT	CASSQHPPGQVDSPLHF	TRBJ1-6	TRBD1	TRBV4-1	-
TGTGCCAGCAGCCAACGGGGGGTCTTTCCCCTCCACTTT	CASSQRGVFPLHF	TRBJ1-6	-	TRBV3-1/TRBV3-2	-
TGTGCCAGCAGCCAAGTAACAGGGGTTGGTGGGGGCTACACCTTC	CASSQVTGVGGGYTF	TRBJ1-2	TRBD1	TRBV3-1/TRBV3-2	-
TGCGCCACCAGTGACCCCCGGGGCGAGCGGGACAATGAGCAGTTCTTC	CATSDPRGERDNEQFF	TRBJ2-1	-	TRBV24-1	-
TGTGCCACCAGCAGAGGGAAGGGGGAAATCTATGGCTACACCTTC	CATSRGKGEIYGYTF	TRBJ1-2	-	TRBV15	-
TGTGCCAGTAGTATTGATATCCAGGCCGCAACTAATGAAAAACTGTTTTTT	CASSIDIQAATNEKLFF	TRBJ1-4	-	TRBV19	-
TGTGCCAGCAGCGGTGGACAGGGTGTTCCCTACGAGCAGTACTTC	CASSGGQGVPYEQYF	TRBJ2-7	TRBD1	TRBV9	-
TGCAGTGCCTTTAACACCGGGGAGCTGTTTTTT	CSAFNTGELFF	TRBJ2-2	-	TRBV20-1	-
TGCAGCGCCTTTGTCGACAGGCCCTATAGCAATCAGCCCCAGCATTTT	CSAFVDRPYSNQPQHF	TRBJ1-5	-	TRBV29-1	-
TGTGCCAGCAGTTTAGGCCTCCGGGGTAACACAGATACGCAGTATTTT	CASSLGLRGNTDTQYF	TRBJ2-3	-	TRBV7-8	-
TGTGCCAGCAGCTCTAGGGATGTCCGGGACAAAAGTGAAAAACTGTTTTTT	CASSSRDVRDKSEKLFF	TRBJ1-4	-	TRBV13	-
TGCGCCAGCAGCCAAGAAGCCCGCTCTTCCGGAGTGGCCGGGGAGCTGTTTTTT	CASSQEARSSGVAGELFF	TRBJ2-2	-	TRBV4-1	once
TGTGTCAGCAGCTCCCAGGGGCGGACTGAAGCTTTCTTT	CVSSSQGRTEAFF	TRBJ1-1	-	TRBV7-2	-
TGCGCCAGCAGCAACGACATAGACTCTGGAAACACCATATATTTT	CASSNDIDSGNTIYF	TRBJ1-3	-	TRBV5-1	-
TGCGCCAGCAGCGTCGAGGGGGCCCCACACTCGTATGGCTACACCTTC	CASSVEGAPHSYGYTF	TRBJ1-2	TRBD1	TRBV5-1	-
TGCGCCAGCAGCTTGGAAGAGGACAGGGGAGGCTATGGCTACACCTTC	CASSLEEDRGGYGYTF	TRBJ1-2	TRBD1	TRBV5-1	-
TGTGCCAGCAGCTTAGGACCCGGGATAAACAATGAGCAGTTCTTC	CASSLGPGINNEQFF	TRBJ2-1	-	TRBV11-2	-
TGTGCCATCAGTGAAACAGGGTCGAACACTGAAGCTTTCTTT	CAISETGSNTEAFF	TRBJ1-1	-	TRBV10-3	-
TGTGCCAGCTCACCCTCGGAGACCACCCAGAGCTACGAGCAGTACTTC	CASSPSETTQSYEQYF	TRBJ2-7	-	TRBV18	-
TGTGCCAGCAGCTTTTGGGGGCTCCGTTCTGGGGCCAACGTCCTGACTTTC	CASSFWGLRSGANVLTF	TRBJ2-6	-	TRBV5-5	-
TGTGCCAGCAGGGATCGGGGGGGCGGATACAATGAGCAGTTCTTC	CASRDRGGGYNEQFF	TRBJ2-1	TRBD2	TRBV13	-
TGTGCCAGCACTTTCGACAGGGGGCTAGGCTACACCTTC	CASTFDRGLGYTF	TRBJ1-2	TRBD1	TRBV2	once
TGCGCCAGCAGCTCCGGGACAGGATCCTACGAGCAGTACTTC	CASSSGTGSYEQYF	TRBJ2-7	TRBD1	TRBV5-1	-
TGTGCCAGCAGCTTAGATCTGGGGGAGGGCCGGGATAGCAATCAGCCCCAGCATTTT	CASSLDLGEGRDSNQPQHF	TRBJ1-5	-	TRBV11-2	once
TGTGCCAGCAGTGAACAGGGGGCCTCTGGGGCCAACGTCCTGACTTTC	CASSEQGASGANVLTF	TRBJ2-6	TRBD1	TRBV6-4	-
TGTGCCAGCACCGGGGGCACCGGGGAGCTGTTTTTT	CASTGGTGELFF	TRBJ2-2	-	TRBV11-2	-
TGCGCCAGCAGTCTCGACTGCAATCAGCCCCAGCATTTT	CASSLDCNQPQHF	TRBJ1-5	-	TRBV23-1	-
TGTGCCAGCAGCTTGGGACAGGGGAGAGCCACTGAAGCTTTCTTT	CASSLGQGRATEAFF	TRBJ1-1	TRBD1	TRBV5-6	-
TGTGCCAGCAGCGGACAGGGGAGCACAGATACGCAGTATTTT	CASSGQGSTDTQYF	TRBJ2-3	TRBD1	TRBV9	once
TGTGCCAGCAGCCAAGGGGACAAATATGGCTACACCTTC	CASSQGDKYGYTF	TRBJ1-2	-	TRBV3-1/TRBV3-2	-
TGCGCCAGCAGCTTCTTCAGCCGGGAAAGCACAGATACGCAGTATTTT	CASSFFSRESTDTQYF	TRBJ2-3	-	TRBV5-1	once
TGCGCCACCGCTTATGAGGGGAACACTGAAGCTTTCTTT	CATAYEGNTEAFF	TRBJ1-1	-	TRBV5-1	-
TGTGCCAGCAGCTTTGGTCAGGGCTCTCAGCCCCAGCATTTT	CASSFGQGSQPQHF	TRBJ1-5	-	TRBV5-6	-
TGTGCCAGCAGCCAAACGGGGACAGGGGCTAATGAAAAACTGTTTTTT	CASSQTGTGANEKLFF	TRBJ1-4	TRBD1	TRBV16	-
TGCGCCAGCGGGCGGGACAGGGGCATTGATGAGCAGTTCTTC	CASGRDRGIDEQFF	TRBJ2-1	TRBD1	TRBV5-1	-
TGTGCCAGCAGCTTTGGACCGGGAAATCAGCCCCAGCATTTT	CASSFGPGNQPQHF	TRBJ1-5	-	TRBV5-4	once
TGTGCCAGCACCGAAGAGTGGCAGGGAAACTATGGCTACACCTTC	CASTEEWQGNYGYTF	TRBJ1-2	-	TRBV2	-
TGCGCCAGCAACTCAGAGGCTGGACAGGGGCCCTCCTTCTATGGCTACACCTTC	CASNSEAGQGPSFYGYTF	TRBJ1-2	TRBD1	TRBV5-1	-
TGTGCCTGGAGTCTTAGCGGGGGACCGAACACCGGGGAGCTGTTTTTT	CAWSLSGGPNTGELFF	TRBJ2-2	TRBD2	TRBV30	few
TGTGCCAGCAGTTTAATGGGGGGCACTGAAGCTTTCTTT	CASSLMGGTEAFF	TRBJ1-1	-	TRBV12-3/TRBV12-4	-
TGTGCCATACCACGGAGGAACTATGGCTACACCTTC	CAIPRRNYGYTF	TRBJ1-2	-	TRBV2	-
TGTGCCAGCAGCCAAGCCGGAGTGGAGACCCAGTACTTC	CASSQAGVETQYF	TRBJ2-5	-	TRBV3-1/TRBV3-2	-
TGTGCCAGCTCACCAGAAGGGGCCCACGAGCAGTACTTC	CASSPEGAHEQYF	TRBJ2-7	-	TRBV18	once
TGTGCCAGCAGCTTAGTCGGGGGGGGTAATGAAAAACTGTTTTTT	CASSLVGGGNEKLFF	TRBJ1-4	-	TRBV7-2	-
TGTGCCACCAGCAGTTTAGCCAGGGGGGTTCAGCCCCAGCATTTT	CATSSLARGVQPQHF	TRBJ1-5	TRBD1	TRBV15	-
TGTGCCAGTAGTATAGATAGGGGGGGGCCAGCAAGCCCCCAGCATTTT	CASSIDRGGPASPQHF	TRBJ1-5	-	TRBV19	-
TGTGCCAGCACACCGGGACAGCCGAACACCGGGGAGCTGTTTTTT	CASTPGQPNTGELFF	TRBJ2-2	TRBD1	TRBV10-3	-
TGTGCCATCAGTTGGGACAGAAGCTCCTACGAGCAGTACTTC	CAISWDRSSYEQYF	TRBJ2-7	TRBD1	TRBV10-3	-